This T cell receptor (beta chain) was observed in a study of blood T cell repertoires in COVID-19. Study details: The United States, Italy and Spain were the sources of the acute and convalescent COVID-19 samples. T cells, B-cell-depleted T cells, or PBMCs provided the cDNA or gDNA that served as material.

With V trimmed by 4 bases and J by 4 bases, 2 bases remained unmatched. CDR3 length: 13 amino acids. Germline V gives CDR1 SGHRS, CDR2 YFSETQ. Authors' analysis steps: Estimates of nucleated cell counts were drawn from the amplification of reference gene primers. Repertoires were generated with immunoSEQ multiplex PCR, while TCRdb's copy carries only in-frame clones and drops some. That table is the source of V, J and clone size, and D and trimming were worked out from the DNA. The sample yields nearly 55,000 clones, over 70% seen once. The receptor was derived from a human donor with active or convalescent COVID-19. The donor label of this sample is uncertain. Sequencing was carried out using peripheral blood. This chain uses TRBV5-1 with TRBJ1-2, with TRBD1 identical over 9 bases. CDR3 protein: CASSVTGGYGYTF. CDR3 in DNA: TGCGCCAGCAGCGTGACAGGGGGCTATGGCTACACCTTC.